This T cell receptor (beta chain) was retrieved from a study of a mutant IDH1 vaccine in newly diagnosed glioma. Study-wide context: The treated population exhibited a male proportion of about 60%, a female proportion of about 38%, and a mean age of about 39 years. Most patients had received both radiotherapy and temozolomide, the prior options being radiotherapy, temozolomide, or both.

This clone was found a few times. The antigen is not known. Time point here: week 23, last vaccination. The vaccine gave 300 ug of a 20-mer mutant IDH1 peptide subcutaneously per dose. Each tumor in the donors was a new WHO grade 3 or 4 astrocytoma, IDH1-mutant and ATRX-lost. The CDR3 is 14 residues long. Germline V gene data show CDR1 as SGHDT and CDR2 as YYEEEE. The germline V and J ends were trimmed by 1 base and 6 bases, with 14 bases remaining between them. Broader study findings: Vaccine-induced responses were seen in roughly 93% of patients, spanning several MHC alleles.

Libraries were prepared by immunoSEQ multiplex PCR; TCRdb keeps only in-frame clonotypes and omits some of them. The sample holds 52,000 or so clones, 75% to 90% seen once. This chain uses TRBV5-6 with TRBJ2-7; weak D call: TRBD1 (6 bases). The TCR was taken from a man in his forties or fifties with glioma. This specimen was PBMCs, taken from a glioma patient whose treatment included an IDH1 peptide vaccine. The chain's CDR3 is CASSLTGKSGEQYF. CDR3 in DNA: TGTGCCAGCAGCTTGACAGGGAAGTCGGGCGAGCAGTACTTC.